This record concerns one T cell receptor beta chain sequence. The germline gives CDR1 LGHDT, CDR2 YNNKEL (reference sequence). This CDR3 is 15 amino acids long. Trimming took off 4 bases at V and 3 bases at J, with 13 bases between the two ends. The source of the sample is a study of blood T cell repertoires in COVID-19. Across the whole study: COVID-19 samples from acute and convalescent phases originated in the United States, Italy and Spain. PBMCs, B-cell-depleted T cells, or T cells were the source of the cDNA or gDNA that made up the material.

Under the authors' procedure: For nucleated cells, counts were estimated from reference gene primer amplification. Some clones are missing from TCRdb's copy, which holds only in-frame ones; the method was immunoSEQ multiplex PCR. V, J and clone size derive from that table, while D and trimming were established from the DNA sequence. Among more than 150,000 clones listed, roughly 86% were seen once. V gene TRBV3-1 (or the pseudogene TRBV3-2) combines with J gene TRBJ1-3, with D perhaps TRBD1 (5 bases). The sample comprised peripheral blood. This TCR derives from a man aged 40-50 years with active or convalescent COVID-19. This CDR3 is CASSLSRGNGNTIYF. As DNA, the CDR3 is TGTGCCAGCAGCCTTTCACGGGGGAATGGAAACACCATATATTTT.